Included here is one T cell receptor (beta chain) sequence, with context. Its antigen is not known. The PCR employed 60 Vbeta primers together with 13 Jbeta primers. Measured with immunoSEQ multiplex PCR; TCRdb has only the in-frame clones, and not every one. The sample includes some 87,000 clones, around four fifths of them seen just once. The ends were cut back, 5 bases at V and 0 bases at J, with 17 bases in the middle. This CDR3 comprises 17 residues. From germline, CDR1 is SGHTA and CDR2 FQGTGA. The data stem from a study of cytomegalovirus exposure and HLA in healthy donors. Broader study findings: Earlier findings revealed that most TCR beta V segments proved productive either about 87% or about 30% of the time.

This chain connects TRBV7-3 to TRBJ1-3; tentative D call: TRBD1 (5 bases). Sequenced sample: PBMCs. This TCR was sampled from a man aged 45 to 65 in good health and CMV-seropositive. The CDR3 spells CASSRLGAEYSGNTIYF. CDR3 in DNA: TGTGCCAGCAGCCGACTTGGGGCAGAATACTCTGGAAACACCATATATTTT. Full variable domain (rest looked up from reference TRBV7-3 and TRBJ1-3): GAGVSQTPSNKVTEKGKYVELRCDPISGHTALYWYRQSLGQGPEFLIYFQGTGAADDSGLPNDRFFAVRPEGSVSTLKIQRTERGDSAVYLCASSRLGAEYSGNTIYFGEGSWLTVV.